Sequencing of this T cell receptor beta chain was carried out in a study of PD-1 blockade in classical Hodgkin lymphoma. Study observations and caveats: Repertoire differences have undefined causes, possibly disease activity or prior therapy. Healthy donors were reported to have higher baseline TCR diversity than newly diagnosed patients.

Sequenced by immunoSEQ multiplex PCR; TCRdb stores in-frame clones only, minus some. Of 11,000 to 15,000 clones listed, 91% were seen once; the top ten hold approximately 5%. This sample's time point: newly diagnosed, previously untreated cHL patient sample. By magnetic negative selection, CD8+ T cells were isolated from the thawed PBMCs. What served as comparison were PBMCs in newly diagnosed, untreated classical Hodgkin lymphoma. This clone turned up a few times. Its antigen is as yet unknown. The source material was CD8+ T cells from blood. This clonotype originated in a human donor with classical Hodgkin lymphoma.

DNA for the CDR3: TGCAGCGTTGGTAGCGGGGAGGATGGGCCCCAGCATTTT. Translation gives CSVGSGEDGPQHF. This sequence joins TRBV29-1 and TRBJ1-5; D is unclear. There are 13 residues in the CDR3. Germline V lookup: CDR1 SQVTM, CDR2 ANQGSEA. Trimming removed 4 bases at V and 9 bases at J, with 16 bases between.